Following are 30 T cell receptor beta chains from one sample sequenced in a study of T cells in Graves' hyperthyroidism and ophthalmopathy. Researchers amplified the TCR beta CDR3 regions from RNA transcripts. HTBI primers were employed in a first-round RT-PCR of the TCR CDR3. Via MiXCR, TCRdb re-called the multiplex PCR reads, giving one row per CDR3 protein. The sample includes about 510,000 distinct CDR3 sequences, 46% seen only once; the top ten take about two fifths. The sample comprised peripheral blood or thyroid tissue (not recorded which). Receptor source: an adult woman with Graves' disease, either hyperthyroidism or ophthalmopathy (not recorded which).

This clonotype was observed many times. V usage is TRBV5-1 and J usage is TRBJ1-1; D perhaps matches TRBD1 (6 bases). This CDR3 region has 13 residues. The germline CDR1 and CDR2 sequences are SGHRS and YFSETQ. Trimming removed 2 bases from V and 3 bases from J, with 8 bases in between. In DNA form, the CDR3 reads TGCGCCAGCAGCTTTAACAGGGACACTGAAGCTTTCTTT. Its protein is CASSFNRDTEAFF.

The J gene is TRBJ2-6, the V gene TRBV10-2; 13 bases match TRBD2. From germline, CDR1 is WSHSY and CDR2 SAAADI. V was pared by 8 bases and J by 11 bases, with 6 bases of the junction left unmatched. This CDR3 contains 14 residues. CDR3 in DNA: TGCGCCAGCGGAACTAGCGGGAGGGCGTACGTCCTGACTTTC. This codes for CASGTSGRAYVLTF.

This clonotype was counted a single time. V gene TRBV20-1 combines with J gene TRBJ1-2; perhaps TRBD1 as D (5 bases). The CDR3 is made up of 15 amino acids. Trimming shortened V by 3 bases and J by 4 bases, and 18 bases separated the two germline ends. Germline-derived CDR1 and CDR2 are DFQATT and SNEGSKA (reference sequence). Written as DNA, the CDR3 is TGCAGTGCTAGTCGGACGGGGCAACCCGTCTATGGCTACACCTTC. Translated, it gives CSASRTGQPVYGYTF.

Here the CDR3 DNA reads TGTGCCAGCAGCGTCTCCGGGACCTCATCCTACGAGCAGTACTTC. Amino acids: CASSVSGTSSYEQYF. The V call is TRBV7-9, the J call TRBJ2-7; D might be TRBD1 or TRBD2, each matching 5 bases. The CDR3 extends over 15 amino acids. The V and J ends lost 5 bases and 1 base respectively, with 15 bases between them. Germline V gene sequence: CDR1 SEHNR, CDR2 FQNEAQ (reference sequence). Based on the CDR3 plus reference TRBV7-9 and TRBJ2-7, the full variable domain is DTGVSQNPRHKITKRGQNVTFRCDPISEHNRLYWYRQTLGQGPEFLTYFQNEAQLEKSRLLSDRFSAERPKGSFSTLEIQRTEQGDSAMYLCASSVSGTSSYEQYFGPGTRLTVT.

Comments on this clonotype: Since a much larger clone is just one base distant, this may be a read error. This chain uses TRBV4-1 with TRBJ1-2, with 10 bases fitting TRBD1. Germline trimming cut 3 bases from V and 6 bases from J; bases unmatched to any gene: 10. The CDR3 is made up of 16 amino acids. In germline, CDR1 is MGHRA, CDR2 YSYEKL. This CDR3 reads CASSQPVGQGHDGYTF. The DNA of the CDR3 is TGCGCCAGCAGCCAGCCTGTGGGACAGGGGCACGATGGCTACACCTTC.

V is TRBV29-1 and J is TRBJ1-2; TRBD1 agrees at 12 bases. The V segment lost 6 bases and the J segment 8 bases; nucleotides outside the gene matches: 13. This CDR3 is 15 amino acids long. Germline CDR1 reads SQVTM; CDR2 reads ANQGSEA. CDR3 nucleotide sequence: TGCAGCGTCAACAAACCCGGGACAGGGGGCTCAGGCTACACCTTC. Protein sequence: CSVNKPGTGGSGYTF. The full variable domain, its missing parts supplied by reference TRBV29-1 and TRBJ1-2, is SAVISQKPSRDICQRGTSLTIQCQVDSQVTMMFWYRQQPGQSLTLIATANQGSEATYESGFVIDKFPISRPNLTFSTLTVSNMSPEDSSIYLCSVNKPGTGGSGYTFGSGTRLTVV.

This clonotype was seen a few times. The J gene is TRBJ1-2, the V gene TRBV29-1; D call uncertain. CDR1 and CDR2 from the germline V gene are SQVTM and ANQGSEA. Trimming took 3 bases from V and 8 from J, leaving 10 bases between them. The CDR3 runs to 11 residues. For the CDR3, the DNA is TGCAGCGTTGATCTAGGGCTGGGCTACACCTTC. Translating it yields CSVDLGLGYTF.

About this clonotype itself: This clone may be a read error of a much larger clone one base away. The rearrangement uses TRBV19 and TRBJ2-2; 10 bases match TRBD2. The germline V gene has CDR1 LNHDA and CDR2 SQIVND (reference sequence). The CDR3 has 15 residues. The CDR3 region has the DNA TGTGCCAGTTCCAGCGGGAGGGTGGGCACCGGGGAGCTGTCTTTT. This codes for CASSSGRVGTGELSF.

The rearrangement links TRBV20-1 to TRBJ1-5; no definite D call. The CDR3 sequence is 12 residues long. Trimming stripped 1 base from V and 5 bases from J, with 6 bases between. Germline V CDR1 and CDR2: DFQATT, SNEGSKA (reference sequence). CDR3 loop: CSARVGYQPQHF. In nucleotides, the CDR3 is TGCAGTGCTAGAGTGGGTTATCAGCCCCAGCATTTT.

The rearrangement joins TRBV20-1 to TRBJ1-5; D is ambiguous. CDR1 and CDR2 from the germline V gene are DFQATT and SNEGSKA (reference sequence). V shed 1 base and J shed 6 bases, with 10 bases lying between them. The CDR3 runs 13 residues. DNA of the CDR3: TGCAGTGCTAGAGTGGGCGGGTTTCAGCCCCAGCATTTT. Its protein is CSARVGGFQPQHF.

The chain links TRBV10-3 to TRBJ1-2, with D tentatively TRBD1 (5 bases). Germline V gene sequence: CDR1 ENHRY, CDR2 SYGVKD. V dropped 0 bases and J dropped 0 bases, with 11 bases sitting between them. The length of the CDR3 is 16 residues. The CDR3 loop is CAISESGQLSNYGYTF. The CDR3 DNA reads TGTGCCATCAGTGAGTCGGGGCAGCTTTCTAACTATGGCTACACCTTC.

This clonotype was counted only a few times. This sequence joins TRBV7-9 and TRBJ1-1; no clear D gene. Trimming stripped 5 bases from V and 1 base from J, with 17 bases between. This CDR3 has 16 amino acids. Germline CDR1 SEHNR, CDR2 FQNEAQ (reference sequence). In DNA, the CDR3 is TGTGCCAGCAGCCCCCCTTCGGGAGATACGAACACTGAAGCTTTCTTT. This translates into CASSPPSGDTNTEAFF.

This clonotype was detected ten times or more. V usage is TRBV5-8 and J usage is TRBJ1-2; D ambiguous. V lost 4 bases to trimming and J lost 8 bases, with 12 bases between them. Germline CDR1 and CDR2: SGHTS and YDEGEE. The CDR3 is 12 residues long. For the CDR3, the DNA is TGTGCCAGCAGCCGGGAGGTCAACGGCTACACCTTC. As protein: CASSREVNGYTF.

Many counts were recorded for this clonotype. The chain couples TRBV9 to TRBJ1-6; the D gene is possibly TRBD1 (5 bases). Looked up from germline, CDR1 is SGDLS and CDR2 is YYNGEE. V was clipped by 0 bases and J by 7 bases, with 8 bases between them. CDR3 length: 14 amino acids. In DNA, the CDR3 is TGTGCCAGCAGCGTAGCCCAGGGAAATTCACCCCTCCACTTT. Its protein product is CASSVAQGNSPLHF.

This clonotype showed up many times. V usage is TRBV5-1 and J usage is TRBJ1-1; tentative D call: TRBD1 (5 bases). The CDR3 runs 14 residues. V lost 0 bases to trimming and J lost 0 bases, with 6 bases between them. Germline CDR1 reads SGHRS; CDR2 reads YFSETQ. DNA of the CDR3: TGCGCCAGCAGCTTGGCAGGGATGAACACTGAAGCTTTCTTT. It encodes CASSLAGMNTEAFF.

In this sample, this clonotype turned up many times. The chain has TRBV7-2 and TRBJ2-1; 9 positions agree with TRBD2. Germline V gene sequence: CDR1 SGHTA, CDR2 FQGNSA. The CDR3 loop spans 16 amino acids. Trimming removed 0 bases from V and 7 bases from J; junction bases left unmatched: 7. The CDR3 bases are TGTGCCAGCAGCTTAGCGGCGGGAGGGCGATTGAATGAGCAGTTCTTC. Its translation: CASSLAAGGRLNEQFF.

This clonotype was counted ten times or more. The V and J genes are TRBV6-5 and TRBJ2-5; D might be TRBD1 (6 bases). Germline CDR1 MNHEY, CDR2 SVGAGI. The CDR3 covers 14 residues. V lost 0 bases and J 4 bases, leaving 9 bases between the germline ends. The DNA of the CDR3 is TGTGCCAGCAGTTACTCGACAGGAGCAGAGACCCAGTACTTC. It yields the protein CASSYSTGAETQYF.

This rearrangement joins TRBV3-1 to TRBJ1-2; D gene uncertain. This CDR3 spans 15 amino acids. Looked up from germline, CDR1 is LGHDT and CDR2 is YNNKEL (reference sequence). V lost 1 base to trimming and J lost 5 bases, with 14 bases between them. The DNA for the CDR3 is TGTGCCAGCAGCCAAGGGATAAGGGCGGAGTATGGCTACACCTTC. Its protein is CASSQGIRAEYGYTF.

The gene calls are TRBV10-3 and TRBJ1-6; no definite D call. V was pared by 0 bases and J by 9 bases, with 6 bases between. Germline-derived CDR1 and CDR2 are ENHRY and SYGVKD. The CDR3 runs to 13 residues. The chain's CDR3 is CAISESWTSPLHF. In DNA, the CDR3 is TGTGCCATCAGTGAGTCTTGGACTTCACCCCTCCACTTT.

This clonotype was recorded at least ten times. This chain links TRBV7-2 with TRBJ2-5, with 7 bases fitting TRBD1. CDR3 length: 15 residues. Germline CDR1 and CDR2: SGHTA and FQGNSA. The trim removed 7 bases at V and 3 bases at J, leaving 11 bases unmatched. The CDR3 is CASTPRPGTEETQYF. The CDR3 DNA reads TGTGCCAGCACCCCCCGCCCCGGGACAGAAGAGACCCAGTACTTC.

The chain couples TRBV9 to TRBJ2-2, with 7 bases lining up with TRBD1. V was pared by 3 bases and J by 5 bases, with 7 bases of the junction left unmatched. Germline-derived CDR1 and CDR2 are SGDLS and YYNGEE. CDR3 length equals 15 residues. The CDR3 DNA is TGTGCCAGCAGCGGAGGGACAGCAAAAACCGGGGAGCTGTTTTTT. Translated, it gives CASSGGTAKTGELFF.

This clonotype was picked up many times. The rearrangement uses TRBV20-1 and TRBJ1-5; no definite D call. The CDR3 length is 12 residues. The V end was cut by 6 bases, the J end by 1 base, with 7 bases between. The germline V gene has CDR1 DFQATT and CDR2 SNEGSKA (reference sequence). CDR3 DNA: TGCAGTGCAGGCGGAAGCAATCAGCCCCAGCATTTT. Amino acid sequence: CSAGGSNQPQHF.

V and J are TRBV15 and TRBJ1-6; 9 bases agree with TRBD1. Trimming removed 3 bases from V and 7 bases from J; junction bases left unmatched: 4. The CDR3 is 15 residues long. Germline values: CDR1 LNHNV, CDR2 YYDKDF (reference sequence). The CDR3 is CATSRRQGGNSPLHF. As DNA, the CDR3 is TGTGCCACCAGCAGGAGACAGGGGGGAAATTCACCCCTCCACTTT.

V and J are TRBV24-1 and TRBJ1-1; unclear D gene. The germline V gene has CDR1 KGHDR and CDR2 SFDVKD. The CDR3 totals 14 residues. The germline V and J ends were trimmed by 1 base and 10 bases, with 15 bases remaining between them. The chain's CDR3 is CATSDLSARSGAFF. The CDR3 nucleotides read TGTGCCACCAGTGATTTATCGGCCAGGAGCGGAGCTTTCTTT.

This clonotype was observed a single time. The junction differs from germline at one of its ends, possibly a read error. This chain links TRBV7-6 with TRBJ1-1; D might be TRBD1 (6 bases). This CDR3 has 16 amino acids. The V gene's germline CDR1 is SGHVS and CDR2 FNYEAQ. The CDR3 DNA sequence: TGTGCTAGCAGCGGAGTAAGGGGGGAGAAAAACACTGAAGCTTTCTTT. It yields the protein CASSGVRGEKNTEAFF.

In its sample, this clonotype was seen many times. The rearrangement uses TRBV7-8 and TRBJ1-5; tentative D call: TRBD1 (5 bases). Germline CDR1 SGHVS, CDR2 FQNEAQ. Deletions cut 1 base from V and 7 bases from J, with 11 bases between. The CDR3 is 14 amino acids. The CDR3 reads CASSLGGGAQPQHF. The CDR3 nucleotides are TGTGCCAGCAGCTTAGGGGGGGGTGCGCAGCCCCAGCATTTT. The whole variable domain, remainder taken from reference TRBV7-8 and TRBJ1-5, is GAGVSQSPRYKVAKRGQDVALRCDPISGHVSLFWYQQALGQGPEFLTYFQNEAQLDKSGLPSDRFFAERPEGSVSTLKIQRTQQEDSAVYLCASSLGGGAQPQHFGDGTRLSIL.

This clonotype showed up many times. The rearrangement uses TRBV7-8 and TRBJ1-1; D remains unclear. V gave up 3 bases and J gave up 0 bases, with 11 bases separating them. CDR3 size: 15 residues. Germline V gene sequence: CDR1 SGHVS, CDR2 FQNEAQ. The CDR3 DNA is TGTGCCAGCAGCTTGGCCGCAGGAGTGAACACTGAAGCTTTCTTT. It codes for CASSLAAGVNTEAFF.

Notes on this clonotype: Likely a read error: the CDR3 ends without its conserved phenylalanine or tryptophan. This rearrangement joins TRBV20-1 to TRBJ1-2; the D is unclear. With 0 bases removed from V and 0 bases from J, the gap between germline ends came to 14 bases. The CDR3 totals 16 residues. Germline CDR1 reads DFQATT; CDR2 reads SNEGSKA (reference sequence). The CDR3 DNA reads as TGCAGTGCTAGAGACGCTGAAGGACCAACTAACTATGGCTACACCCTC. This codes for CSARDAEGPTNYGYTL.

The J gene is TRBJ2-3, the V gene TRBV7-6, with TRBD2 identical over 11 bases. Germline V gene data show CDR1 as SGHVS and CDR2 as FNYEAQ. The CDR3 is made up of 17 amino acids. V was clipped by 5 bases and J by 1 base; unmatched bases: 8. The CDR3 here is CASSHSLAGAGTDTQYF. CDR3 in DNA: TGTGCCAGCAGCCACTCACTAGCGGGAGCGGGCACAGATACGCAGTATTTT.

The chain has TRBV15 and TRBJ1-1; TRBD1 might be the D (6 bases). This CDR3 contains 15 residues. Trimming removed 1 base from V and 8 bases from J, with 17 bases in between. Germline lookup yields CDR1 LNHNV and CDR2 YYDKDF (reference sequence). Here the CDR3 reads CATSRGGAPKAEAFF. The CDR3 DNA is TGTGCCACCAGCAGAGGGGGGGCTCCTAAGGCGGAAGCTTTCTTT.